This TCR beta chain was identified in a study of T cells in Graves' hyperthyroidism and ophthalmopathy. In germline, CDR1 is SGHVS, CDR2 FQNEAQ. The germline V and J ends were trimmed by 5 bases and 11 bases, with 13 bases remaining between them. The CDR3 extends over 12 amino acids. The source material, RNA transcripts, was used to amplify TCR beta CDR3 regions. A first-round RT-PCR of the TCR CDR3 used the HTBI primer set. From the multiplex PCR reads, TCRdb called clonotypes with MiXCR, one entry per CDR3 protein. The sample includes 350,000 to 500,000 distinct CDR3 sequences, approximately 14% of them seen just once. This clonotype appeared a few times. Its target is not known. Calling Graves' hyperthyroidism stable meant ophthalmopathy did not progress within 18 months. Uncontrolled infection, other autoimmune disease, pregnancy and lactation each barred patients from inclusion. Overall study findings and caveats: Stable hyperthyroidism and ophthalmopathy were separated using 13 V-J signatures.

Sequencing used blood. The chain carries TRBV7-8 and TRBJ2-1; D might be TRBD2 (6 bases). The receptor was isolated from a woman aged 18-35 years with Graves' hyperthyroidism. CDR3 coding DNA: TGTGCCAGCAGCCCAGGCGGGGTTCAGCAGTTCTTC. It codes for CASSPGGVQQFF.